A selection of T cell receptor beta chains follows, all from one sample in a study of CD8 T cells in ankylosing spondylitis. TCRdb reprocessed the 5' RACE reads with MiXCR, giving one entry per CDR3 protein. The sample gives some 840,000 distinct CDR3 sequences, approximately 12% of which show up once; under 0.6% is in the top ten. Sequencing used blood, either unsorted or a sorted T cell fraction (not recorded which). These TCRs come from a male donor with ankylosing spondylitis. Each CDR3 is given with its conserved first and last residue. A D gene is named only where the DNA matches it firmly.

d_gene: TRBD1; v_gene: TRBV10-3; CDR3aa: CAISELQGAYEQYF
d_gene: TRBD1; v_gene: TRBV5-8; CDR3aa: CASSWGGTGKEKLFF
d_gene: -; v_gene: TRBV6-1; CDR3aa: CASSATAPNSGNTIYF
d_gene: -; v_gene: TRBV25-1; CDR3aa: CASSFLSYNSPLHF
d_gene: -; v_gene: TRBV3-1; CDR3aa: CASSQVPSDTEAFF
d_gene: -; v_gene: TRBV7-2; CDR3aa: CASSLAREDPGYTF
d_gene: -; v_gene: TRBV20-1; CDR3aa: CSAFDRLTEAFF
d_gene: -; v_gene: TRBV20-1; CDR3aa: CSASGPLNTEAFF
d_gene: -; v_gene: TRBV20-1; CDR3aa: CSASFGTWDEKLFF
d_gene: -; v_gene: TRBV2; CDR3aa: CAFPRGSYEQYF
d_gene: TRBD1; v_gene: TRBV6-5; CDR3aa: CASSYSRTGSFYGYTF
d_gene: TRBD1; v_gene: TRBV20-1; CDR3aa: CSAQDRLRFGETQYF
d_gene: -; v_gene: TRBV7-6; CDR3aa: CASSSSGARYNEQFF
d_gene: -; v_gene: TRBV10-3; CDR3aa: CAISELYSGYTF
d_gene: -; v_gene: TRBV28; CDR3aa: CASSFPDSYQPQHF
d_gene: -; v_gene: TRBV29-1; CDR3aa: CSVVGPPNTEAFF
d_gene: -; v_gene: TRBV7-2; CDR3aa: CASSFQGGGETQYF
d_gene: TRBD2; v_gene: TRBV19; CDR3aa: CASSRTSSLNEQFF
d_gene: -; v_gene: TRBV5-5; CDR3aa: CASSPGVPNYPYGYTF
d_gene: -; v_gene: TRBV7-9; CDR3aa: CASSFGHLTEAFF
d_gene: -; v_gene: TRBV11-3; CDR3aa: CASSAHQANEQFF
d_gene: -; v_gene: TRBV5-1; CDR3aa: CASSLGPDDGYTF
d_gene: -; v_gene: TRBV20-1; CDR3aa: CSAHWQSNEKLFF
d_gene: -; v_gene: TRBV5-1; CDR3aa: CATTPADRTNTGELFF
d_gene: -; v_gene: TRBV6-2/TRBV6-3; CDR3aa: CASSSSPLPSAYTQYF
d_gene: -; v_gene: TRBV10-3; CDR3aa: CAISAGISGKLFF
d_gene: -; v_gene: TRBV15; CDR3aa: CATSRDDRTYGYTF
d_gene: -; v_gene: TRBV27; CDR3aa: CASSPRTHRETQYF
d_gene: -; v_gene: TRBV20-1; CDR3aa: CSASGSRSYEQYF
d_gene: -; v_gene: TRBV20-1; CDR3aa: CSALRSNTEAFF
d_gene: -; v_gene: TRBV27; CDR3aa: CASTSARGSAEAFF
d_gene: -; v_gene: TRBV10-3; CDR3aa: CAISERQWVSGYTF
d_gene: -; v_gene: TRBV6-1; CDR3aa: CAGMPTESTDTQYF
d_gene: TRBD1; v_gene: TRBV3-1; CDR3aa: CASSQDLGQGKNTEAFF
d_gene: -; v_gene: TRBV6-1; CDR3aa: CASTFSSGIYGYTF
d_gene: -; v_gene: TRBV6-2/TRBV6-3; CDR3aa: CASTNRGGHNEQFF
d_gene: -; v_gene: TRBV24-1; CDR3aa: CATSDYGWGRLQETQYF
d_gene: -; v_gene: TRBV6-6; CDR3aa: CASSSTRVTQYF
d_gene: TRBD2; v_gene: TRBV6-5; CDR3aa: CASSFLGRGYNEQFF
d_gene: -; v_gene: TRBV20-1; CDR3aa: CSARVARDYGYTF
d_gene: TRBD2; v_gene: TRBV7-2; CDR3aa: CASSSTSLAGGETQYF
d_gene: -; v_gene: TRBV28; CDR3aa: CASSLPGVVIAFF
d_gene: -; v_gene: TRBV29-1; CDR3aa: CSVWAEDGYTF
d_gene: -; v_gene: TRBV29-1; CDR3aa: CSATGSVYGYTF
d_gene: TRBD2; v_gene: TRBV20-1; CDR3aa: CSATSGRLYEQYF
d_gene: -; v_gene: TRBV12-3/TRBV12-4; CDR3aa: CASRLETTETQYF
d_gene: -; v_gene: TRBV6-2/TRBV6-3; CDR3aa: CASSPGVVSGANVLTF
d_gene: TRBD1; v_gene: TRBV29-1; CDR3aa: CSVRQGASGEQYF
d_gene: TRBD1; v_gene: TRBV6-1; CDR3aa: CASSPRGRLGDDNEQFF
d_gene: -; v_gene: TRBV29-1; CDR3aa: CSARGGGGGGYTF
d_gene: -; v_gene: TRBV12-3/TRBV12-4; CDR3aa: CASSPRALPGTDTQYF
d_gene: TRBD2; v_gene: TRBV6-1; CDR3aa: CASSRSGGGAGIQYF
d_gene: TRBD2; v_gene: TRBV20-1; CDR3aa: CSARDPSGRGYEQYF
d_gene: TRBD2; v_gene: TRBV4-2; CDR3aa: CASSQDKAGGDEQYF
d_gene: -; v_gene: TRBV6-2/TRBV6-3; CDR3aa: CASSYKPRREETQYF
d_gene: -; v_gene: TRBV7-2; CDR3aa: CASSFQGIGFYGYTF
d_gene: TRBD1; v_gene: TRBV20-1; CDR3aa: CSARVYRGIGYNEQFF
d_gene: -; v_gene: TRBV5-1; CDR3aa: CASSLAAETSGYTF